The clone carrying this T cell receptor (beta chain) was seen a handful of times. The antigen remains undetermined. The CDR3 is 13 residues long. V lost 7 bases and J 7 bases, leaving 14 bases between the germline ends. From germline, CDR1 is SNHLY and CDR2 FYNNEI. UMIs were added to TCR cDNA along with a universal primer site when it was made by 5'RACE template switching. TCRdb recomputed calls from the 5' RACE reads with MiXCR, one row per CDR3 protein. The sample consists of about 340,000 distinct CDR3 sequences, 3% to 4.5% of them appearing once. These data belong to a study of T cells after yellow fever vaccination. The study's findings and limits: Most clones from primary vaccination were detected again post-booster (roughly 96% CD4, 88% CD8).

The rearrangement links TRBV2 to TRBJ1-5; D unresolved. The sample consisted of PBMCs, taken 5 days after the yellow fever booster vaccination. This clonotype was obtained from a man between 18 and 35 years old who received the YFV17D yellow fever vaccine. CDR3 loop: CASNRVSRQPQHF. CDR3 sequence (DNA): TGTGCCAGCAATAGGGTTTCAAGGCAGCCCCAGCATTTT.